Given below is one T cell receptor beta chain in context. What it binds is not known. This sample was included in a study of beta chain features in type 1 diabetes. Overall study findings and caveats: In every one of the four CD4+ subsets, TCRB CDR3s were moderately but significantly shorter in Type 1 diabetes patients.

CDR1 GTSNPN and CDR2 SVGIG come from the germline V gene (reference sequence). V was clipped by 1 base and J by 0 bases, with 16 bases between them. The CDR3 spans 17 residues. Blood was drawn once from each donor into heparinised tubes. The draws averaged around 0.12 L. The isolated RNA, all of it, was reverse transcribed, so expressed TCRB transcripts were what got sequenced. Naive, central memory and regulatory T cell samples yielded about 3.9 million reads on average. The protocol was immunoSEQ multiplex PCR, while the TCRdb copy is restricted to in-frame clones and leaves out a portion. The sample consists of around 180,000 clones, around 7.9% of them appearing once.

Sequenced material: central memory CD4+ T cells from blood. V and J are TRBV30 and TRBJ1-5; the D is unclear. This sequence was found in a man aged 18 to 29 with type 1 diabetes. CDR3 amino acids: CAWSAERGSYSNQPQHF. The CDR3 region has the DNA TGTGCCTGGAGTGCCGAGCGGGGATCTTATAGCAATCAGCCCCAGCATTTT.